The following is a T cell receptor (beta chain) sequence with its context. Germline CDR1 and CDR2: MNHEY and SMNVEV (reference sequence). V trimming: 3 bases; J trimming: 2 bases; junction bases outside the gene matches: 5. The CDR3 has 15 residues. Using immunoSEQ multiplex PCR, the repertoire was profiled, and TCRdb retains in-frame clones only, with some absent. This sample has some 120,000 clones, with about 89% found just once. These data come from a study of control samples from healthy donors and cancer patients. The source of this sequence is a man in his fifties or sixties in good health. The rearrangement joins TRBV27 to TRBJ2-3, with TRBD2 matching over 7 bases. Source material: blood. The CDR3 DNA follows: TGTGCCAGCAGTTTGCAGCGGGGAAACACAGATACGCAGTATTTT. This sequence encodes CASSLQRGNTDTQYF.